What follows describes a single TCR beta chain. The antigen remains undetermined. PCR employed 60 Vbeta and 13 Jbeta primers. Produced via immunoSEQ multiplex PCR; TCRdb's table is partial and in-frame only. The table records approximately 150,000 clones, 80% of them present only once. CDR1 and CDR2 (germline): SGHNT, YENEEA. CDR3 length: 15 amino acids. V gave up 1 base and J gave up 3 bases; unmatched junction bases: 6. The sample originates from a study of cytomegalovirus exposure and HLA in healthy donors. Study-level background: Genetic ancestry analysis placed around four fifths of the 398 donors that were genotyped in the Caucasian-associated cluster. Notes on the study in general: Analysis performed later showed TCR beta chains linked to HLA being more clonally expanded than equally common others. Differences between HLA loci emerged in a later analysis of TCR association rates, with DRB1 most and HLA-C fewest. In a later analysis, parvovirus B19, influenza, CMV and Epstein-Barr virus appeared linked to several top co-occurrence clusters.

The J gene is TRBJ2-7, the V gene TRBV11-3; 7 bases agree with TRBD2. Sequencing was performed on PBMCs. The TCR sequence derives from a woman between 35 and 50 years old in good health and CMV-seronegative. The CDR3 loop reads CASSLGGGWDYEQYF. The CDR3 DNA sequence: TGTGCCAGCAGCTTAGGGGGAGGGTGGGACTACGAGCAGTACTTC.